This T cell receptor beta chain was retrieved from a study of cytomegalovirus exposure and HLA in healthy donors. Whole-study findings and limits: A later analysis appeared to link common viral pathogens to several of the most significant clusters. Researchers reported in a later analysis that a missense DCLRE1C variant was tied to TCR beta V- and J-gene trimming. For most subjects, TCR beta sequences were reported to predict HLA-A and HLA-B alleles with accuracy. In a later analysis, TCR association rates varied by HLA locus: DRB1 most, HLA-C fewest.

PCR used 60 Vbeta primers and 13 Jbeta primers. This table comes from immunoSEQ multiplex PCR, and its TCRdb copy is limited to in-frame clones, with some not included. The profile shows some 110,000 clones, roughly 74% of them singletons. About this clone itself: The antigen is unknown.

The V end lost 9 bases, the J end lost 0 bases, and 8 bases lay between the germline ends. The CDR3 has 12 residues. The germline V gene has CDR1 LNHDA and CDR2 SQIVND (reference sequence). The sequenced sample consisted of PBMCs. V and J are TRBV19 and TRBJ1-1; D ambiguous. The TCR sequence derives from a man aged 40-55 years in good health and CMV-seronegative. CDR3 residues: CASTTVNTEAFF. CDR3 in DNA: TGTGCCAGCACAACAGTGAACACTGAAGCTTTCTTT.